This entry is about one T cell receptor (beta chain). Its specificity is not known. PCR used 60 Vbeta primers and 13 Jbeta primers. Method: immunoSEQ multiplex PCR; TCRdb's copy keeps in-frame clones and lacks some. The sample lists 100,000 to 150,000 clones; around 76% were seen once. The sample comes from a study of cytomegalovirus exposure and HLA in healthy donors. The study's findings and limits: Analysis was carried out at a later point, and it linked a missense DCLRE1C variant to TCR beta V- and J-gene trimming.

This CDR3 region has 13 residues. Looked up from germline, CDR1 is LNHDA and CDR2 is SQIVND (reference sequence). Trimming took 4 bases from V and 5 from J; bases not matched to a gene: 4. Sequencing was done on a sample of PBMCs. The sequence derives from a male donor in good health and CMV-seronegative. V and J are TRBV19 and TRBJ1-1; 7 bases map to TRBD1. The CDR3 DNA follows: TGTGCCAGTAGTAAACCAGGGGGGACTGAAGCTTTCTTT. This gives the protein CASSKPGGTEAFF. The variable domain in full, completed from reference TRBV19 and TRBJ1-1, reads DGGITQSPKYLFRKEGQNVTLSCEQNLNHDAMYWYRQDPGQGLRLIYYSQIVNDFQKGDIAEGYSVSREKKESFPLTVTSAQKNPTAFYLCASSKPGGTEAFFGQGTRLTVV.